The following is a T cell receptor (beta chain) sequence with its context. No antigen is known for it. The entry originates in a study of T-cell memory formation after mild COVID-19. General study points: Balance between CD4 and CD8 was seen in clones contracting day 15 to 85, and a CD4+ lean was seen in later expanders. Unconfirmed was the SARS-CoV-2 specificity of second-wave clones that peaked on day 37. Among contracting clones, CD4+ were mainly CM/EM and CD8+ enriched in EMRA. Certain responding clones were present in pre-infection memory, suggesting participation of cross-reactive memory.

V dropped 7 bases and J dropped 6; count of bases not matched to a gene: 8. CDR1 is SQVTM, CDR2 ANQGSEA, per germline. The CDR3 spans 12 residues. One entry per CDR3 protein, called by TCRdb with MiXCR from the 5' RACE reads. The sample contains 110,000 or so distinct CDR3 sequences, approximately 22% of which appear only once. The TCR originated in a man in his late teens or twenties who had mild COVID-19 (a few samples of this study predate the infection). Cell type and time point are not known. J is TRBJ1-1 and V is TRBV29-1; 7 nucleotides line up with TRBD1. The sequenced sample was PBMCs or a T cell subset sorted from them (not recorded which). The chain's CDR3 is CSAGQVVAEAFF. The CDR3 nucleotides are TGCAGCGCTGGACAGGTGGTCGCTGAAGCTTTCTTT.